Shown below are 8 T cell receptor beta chains from a single sample sequenced in a study of cytomegalovirus exposure and HLA in healthy donors. The PCR ran on 60 Vbeta and 13 Jbeta primers. Repertoires were generated with immunoSEQ multiplex PCR, while TCRdb's copy carries only in-frame clones and drops some. The sample shows 120,000 or so clones, roughly 80% of them seen only once. Sequencing input: PBMCs. The receptors derive from a man aged 25 to 40 in good health and CMV-seropositive.

The chain couples TRBV7-9 to TRBJ2-2; maybe TRBD1 (6 bases). With 2 bases removed from V and 7 bases from J, the gap between germline ends came to 11 bases. Germline CDR1 and CDR2: SEHNR and FQNEAQ (reference sequence). The CDR3 is made up of 14 amino acids. CDR3 in DNA: TGTGCCAGCAGCTTACATCAGGGGAACGGGGAGCTGTTTTTT. Encoded protein: CASSLHQGNGELFF.

This chain uses TRBV19 with TRBJ1-5; possibly TRBD1 for D (5 bases). CDR1 is LNHDA, CDR2 SQIVND, per germline (reference sequence). V was pared by 3 bases and J by 7 bases, with 13 bases between. CDR3 length: 14 residues. In DNA form, the CDR3 reads TGTGCCAGTAGTATGGCGGGGGGTGGGCAGCCCCAGCATTTT. It specifies CASSMAGGGQPQHF.

V and J are TRBV9 and TRBJ1-1, with TRBD1 identical over 7 bases. Looked up from germline, CDR1 is SGDLS and CDR2 is YYNGEE. The CDR3 totals 16 residues. Germline trimming cut 3 bases from V and 1 base from J; bases unmatched to any gene: 9. CDR3 sequence: CASSARQGFGNTEAFF. The CDR3 bases are TGTGCCAGCAGCGCGAGACAGGGATTCGGGAACACTGAAGCTTTCTTT.

This clone was seen once. The V call is TRBV15, the J call TRBJ2-2; 10 nucleotides align to TRBD1. V gave up 0 bases and J gave up 9 bases; unmatched junction bases: 7. The CDR3 extends over 16 amino acids. Germline CDR1 LNHNV, CDR2 YYDKDF (reference sequence). This CDR3 reads CATSRDPGQGLRELFF. The CDR3, as DNA: TGTGCCACCAGCAGAGATCCGGGACAGGGGCTTAGGGAGCTGTTTTTT.

The CDR3 coding sequence is TGTGCCAGCAGCCACAGGGCCCGTGGGGTGAACGAGCAGTACTTC. Its protein is CASSHRARGVNEQYF. This chain joins TRBV13 and TRBJ2-7; tentative D call: TRBD1 (6 bases). The CDR3 covers 15 residues. V lost 5 bases to trimming and J lost 5 bases, with 19 bases between them. In germline, CDR1 is PRHDT, CDR2 FYEKMQ (reference sequence).

This clone appeared once. This rearrangement joins TRBV7-2 to TRBJ2-2; D gene unclear. The CDR3 loop spans 14 amino acids. V was clipped by 2 bases and J by 2 bases, with 6 bases between them. Germline V CDR1 and CDR2: SGHTA, FQGNSA. The CDR3 protein is CASSLPPNTGELFF. The CDR3 DNA reads as TGTGCCAGCAGCTTACCCCCAAACACCGGGGAGCTGTTTTTT.

The chain couples TRBV18 to TRBJ2-5, with a tentative D call TRBD1 (5 bases). The CDR3 spans 14 residues. CDR1 and CDR2 from the germline V gene are KGHSH and LQKENI. The V end lost 0 bases, the J end lost 2 bases, and 7 bases lay between the germline ends. The CDR3 region is CASSPPAGQETQYF. CDR3 nucleotides: TGTGCCAGCTCACCACCGGCAGGGCAAGAGACCCAGTACTTC.

The V gene is TRBV6-1, the J gene TRBJ2-1; 11 positions agree with TRBD2. Looked up from germline, CDR1 is MNHNS and CDR2 is SASEGT. The ends lost 1 base at V and 7 bases at J; junction bases unmatched: 24. There are 22 residues in the CDR3. As DNA, the CDR3 is TGTGCCAGCAGTGAAGGGGGGACTCGGGCTAGCGGGAGGCCCGCCCGTCGAAATGAGCAGTTCTTC. Translation: CASSEGGTRASGRPARRNEQFF.